Shown below are 8 T cell receptor beta chains from a single sample sequenced in a study of quantifying T cell responses using KT2 cells. Study at large: cDNA was made from DNase-treated RNA using alpha and beta constant primers.

A single-stranded UMI oligo with SP2 sequence was ligated to cDNA 3' ends. First-round PCR used approximately 4 cycles and beta primers RC1.1 and RC1.2 covering TRBC1 and TRBC2. TCRdb reanalysed the UMI-ligation and nested PCR reads using MiXCR and keeps one entry per CDR3 protein. The top ten clones hold roughly 10% of a sample with more than 55,000 distinct CDR3 sequences, 9% to 15% of them seen once. The sequencing input was PBMCs spiked with cells of the T cell clone KT2. All receptors derive from a human donor.

The chain recombines TRBV11-2 with TRBJ1-3; D gene ambiguous. The CDR3 contains 14 residues. Germline-derived CDR1 and CDR2 are SGHAT and FQNNGV. The V end was cut by 5 bases, the J end by 1 base, with 9 bases between. The CDR3 here is CASSGVLSGNTIYF. DNA for the CDR3: TGTGCCAGCAGCGGGGTCCTTTCTGGAAACACCATATATTTT.

This chain links TRBV5-1 with TRBJ2-1; D is ambiguous. V shed 3 bases and J shed 3 bases, with 16 bases lying between them. This CDR3 comprises 16 residues. Looked up from germline, CDR1 is SGHRS and CDR2 is YFSETQ. The CDR3 coding sequence is TGCGCCAGCAGCTCTCCCGCAAGGGCGCGCTACAATGAGCAGTTCTTC. Protein sequence: CASSSPARARYNEQFF.

This clonotype has more than one count but fewer than ten. V gene TRBV10-3 combines with J gene TRBJ2-7; TRBD1 agrees at 7 bases. The germline V gene has CDR1 ENHRY and CDR2 SYGVKD. There are 13 residues in the CDR3. V was clipped by 1 base and J by 6 bases; unmatched bases: 3. The CDR3 DNA is TGTGCCATCAGTGAGTTGGGACAGCTCGAGCAGTACTTC. It is translated as CAISELGQLEQYF.

The chain combines TRBV20-1 with TRBJ2-1, with no clear D. CDR1 DFQATT and CDR2 SNEGSKA come from the germline V gene (reference sequence). The V gene lost 2 bases and the J gene lost 0 bases, with 11 bases spanning the gap. The CDR3 is 15 residues long. Here the CDR3 DNA reads TGCAGTGCTAGATTGGCCCCAAGCTCCTACAATGAGCAGTTCTTC. It is translated as CSARLAPSSYNEQFF.

In its sample, this clonotype was seen a few times. The chain has TRBV7-2 and TRBJ1-1, with 11 bases identical to TRBD1. V shed 5 bases and J 4 bases; nucleotides not matched to a gene: 9. Germline V lookup: CDR1 SGHTA, CDR2 FQGNSA. This CDR3 comprises 16 residues. The CDR3 sequence: CASSPIPGTGGTEAFF. CDR3 in DNA: TGTGCCAGCAGCCCTATTCCTGGGACAGGGGGCACTGAAGCTTTCTTT.

The CDR3, as DNA: TGCAGTGCTACCGGGGAGACCCAGTACTTC. This gives the protein CSATGETQYF. The chain employs TRBV20-1 and TRBJ2-5, with D hard to call. This CDR3 has 10 amino acids. V lost 4 bases and J 5 bases, leaving 5 bases between the germline ends. Germline lookup yields CDR1 DFQATT and CDR2 SNEGSKA (reference sequence).

The chain has TRBV4-1 and TRBJ2-3, with 7 bases aligning to TRBD2. CDR1 and CDR2 from the germline V gene are MGHRA and YSYEKL. The CDR3 runs to 16 residues. Trimming removed 2 bases from V and 1 base from J; junction bases left unmatched: 6. CDR3 region: CASSQPTAGGTDTQYF. CDR3 sequence (DNA): TGCGCCAGCAGCCAACCGACTGCGGGGGGCACAGATACGCAGTATTTT.

The CDR3 here is CASSLYSGRQETQYF. CDR3 nucleotides: TGTGCCAGCAGCTTATATAGCGGGAGACAAGAGACCCAGTACTTC. The chain carries TRBV7-3 and TRBJ2-5, with 9 bases that match TRBD2. The CDR3 runs to 15 residues. The germline CDR1 and CDR2 sequences are SGHTA and FQGTGA. V was pared by 2 bases and J by 2 bases, with 3 bases of the junction left unmatched.